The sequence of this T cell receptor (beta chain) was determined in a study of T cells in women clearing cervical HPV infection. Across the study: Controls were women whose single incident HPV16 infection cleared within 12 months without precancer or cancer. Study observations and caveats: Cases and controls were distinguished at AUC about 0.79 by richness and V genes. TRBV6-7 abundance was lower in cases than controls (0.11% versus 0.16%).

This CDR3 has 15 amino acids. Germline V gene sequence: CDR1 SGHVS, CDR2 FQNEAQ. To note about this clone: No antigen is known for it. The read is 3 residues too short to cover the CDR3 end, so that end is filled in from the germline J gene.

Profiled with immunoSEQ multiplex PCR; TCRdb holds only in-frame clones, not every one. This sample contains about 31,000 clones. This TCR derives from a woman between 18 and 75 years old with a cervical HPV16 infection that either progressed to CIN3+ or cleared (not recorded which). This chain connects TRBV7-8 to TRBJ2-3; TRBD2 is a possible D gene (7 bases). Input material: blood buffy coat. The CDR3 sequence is CASSPRGGGQETQYF. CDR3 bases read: TGTGCCAGCAGCCCGAGAGGGGGGGGGCAAGAGACG.